These T cell receptor beta chains were read from a single sample in a study of graft-versus-host responses after intestinal transplantation. For these TCRs, the target antigens are not known. Data came from immunoSEQ multiplex PCR; TCRdb stores just in-frame clones and leaves some out. Among more than 85,000 clones listed, 80% to 95% were seen once. The starting material was unstimulated CD8+ T cells sorted from spleen or lymph node cells, obtained before transplant. All receptors derive from a human donor who was the organ donor for an intestinal transplant. Each CDR3 is given with its conserved first and last residue. Fields, in order: clone size, J gene, V gene, CDR3 length, D gene, CDR3 DNA, CDR3 protein. D genes are given only for firm matches. A row's size may be missing; if present it is once, few, many or a size class.

>-|TRBJ1-2|TRBV5-1|13|-
TGCGCCAGCAGCTCCGAACTCCTCTATGGCTACACCTTC
CASSSELLYGYTF
>-|TRBJ2-1|TRBV4-1|15|TRBD2
TGCGCCAGCAGCCAATCGCGGGGGGGACACAATGAGCAGTTCTTC
CASSQSRGGHNEQFF
>-|TRBJ1-4|TRBV27|15|-
TGTGCCAGCAGTTCTTCCGGGGGGCGGAATGAAAAACTGTTTTTT
CASSSSGGRNEKLFF
>-|TRBJ1-1|TRBV6-5|11|-
TGTGCCAGCAGAACGGGTCGTGAAGCTTTCTTT
CASRTGREAFF
>-|TRBJ2-3|TRBV4-1|17|-
TGCGCCAGCAGCTTGCGGGTGTCTTGGGGGGGCACAGATACGCAGTATTTT
CASSLRVSWGGTDTQYF
>once|TRBJ2-1|TRBV7-9|17|-
TGTGCCAGCAGCTTAGCGAACAGGCCTTACTCCTACAATGAGCAGTTCTTC
CASSLANRPYSYNEQFF
>-|TRBJ2-7|TRBV2|19|TRBD2
TGTGCCAGCAGTGATGTGGGGTGGGCTAGCGGGGGCTCAACCTACGAGCAGTACTTC
CASSDVGWASGGSTYEQYF
>-|TRBJ1-2|TRBV28|14|-
TGCGCCAGCAGCCGAAATCGGGTCGGTAGTGGCTACACCTTC
CASSRNRVGSGYTF
>-|TRBJ2-2|TRBV27|17|TRBD2
TGTGCCAGCAGTTTATCGCTCGTACTAGCGGGAACCGGGGAGCTGTTTTTT
CASSLSLVLAGTGELFF
>-|TRBJ2-3|TRBV7-6|16|-
TGTGCCAGCAGCTTAGGACCGGGACACTACACAGATACGCAGTATTTT
CASSLGPGHYTDTQYF
>-|TRBJ2-7|TRBV30|17|TRBD1
TGTGCCTGGAGTGTTTCGGGGACAGGGTTCAAAACCTACGAGCAGTACTTC
CAWSVSGTGFKTYEQYF
>-|TRBJ2-7|TRBV7-9|12|-
TGTGCCAGCAGCTCACAGGGCTACGAGCAGTACTTC
CASSSQGYEQYF
>-|TRBJ1-1|TRBV7-6|13|-
TGTGCCAGCAGCTTGGGGGCGGCCACTGAAGCTTTCTTT
CASSLGAATEAFF
>-|TRBJ1-2|TRBV13|14|TRBD1
TGTGCCAGCAGCGGGGACAGGGGAGACAATTTCTACACCTTC
CASSGDRGDNFYTF
>-|TRBJ2-5|TRBV5-6|16|TRBD2
TGTGCCAGCAGCTTGGCCTTCGGGGGGGCCCGGGAGACCCAGTACTTC
CASSLAFGGARETQYF
>-|TRBJ1-5|TRBV28|14|-
TGTGCCAGCAGTTACGGGATGAGCAATCAGCCCCAGCATTTT
CASSYGMSNQPQHF
>-|TRBJ2-1|TRBV23-1|15|-
TGCGCCAGCAGAAAAGGGGGGGGACGTGACAATGAGCAGTTCTTC
CASRKGGGRDNEQFF
>-|TRBJ1-2|TRBV27|15|TRBD1
TGTGCCAGCAGTTTAAGAGGGGACAGGCGCTATGGCTACACCTTC
CASSLRGDRRYGYTF
>-|TRBJ2-5|TRBV30|13|TRBD2
TGTGCCTGGAGTGTATTAGCGGGAGAGACCCAGTACTTC
CAWSVLAGETQYF